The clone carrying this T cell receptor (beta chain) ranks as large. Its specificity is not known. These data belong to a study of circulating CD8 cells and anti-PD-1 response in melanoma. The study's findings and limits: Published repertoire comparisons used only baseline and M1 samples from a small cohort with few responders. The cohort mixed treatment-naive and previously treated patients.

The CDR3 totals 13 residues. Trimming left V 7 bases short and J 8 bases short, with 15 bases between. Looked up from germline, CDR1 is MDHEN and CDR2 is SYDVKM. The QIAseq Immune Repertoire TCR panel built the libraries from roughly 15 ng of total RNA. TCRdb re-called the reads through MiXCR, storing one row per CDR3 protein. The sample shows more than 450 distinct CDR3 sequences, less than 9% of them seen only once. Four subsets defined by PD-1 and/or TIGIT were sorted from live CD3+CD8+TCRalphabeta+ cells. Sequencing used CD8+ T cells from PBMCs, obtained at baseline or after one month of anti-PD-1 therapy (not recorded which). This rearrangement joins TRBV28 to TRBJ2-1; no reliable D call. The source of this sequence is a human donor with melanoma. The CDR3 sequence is CASTPLASDEQFF. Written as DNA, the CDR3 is TGTGCCAGCACCCCTCTGGCGTCGGATGAGCAGTTCTTC.